This TCR beta chain was sequenced during a study of early T cells in non-severe SARS-CoV-2 infection. One entry per CDR3 protein, called by TCRdb with MiXCR from the 5' RACE reads. The sample contains approximately 110,000 distinct CDR3 sequences, under 15% of which appear only once. Germline V gene lookup returns CDR1 KGHSH and CDR2 LQKENI. V gave up 3 bases and J gave up 5 bases; unmatched junction bases: 12. The CDR3 has 17 residues. The TCR originated in an adult who was a healthcare worker with PCR-confirmed SARS-CoV-2 infection or an uninfected control (not recorded which). This chain uses TRBV18 with TRBJ1-1; 10 positions match TRBD1. The sequenced material came from whole blood. The CDR3 region is CASSPGQGWPSGTEAFF. In DNA, the CDR3 is TGTGCCAGCTCACCGGGACAGGGGTGGCCGAGTGGGACTGAAGCTTTCTTT.